The TCR beta chain described here comes from a study of vaccination and CD4 T cells after COVID-19. Study at large: Stimulation of the cells used overlapping spike peptide pools from SARS-CoV-2 and from the common cold coronaviruses HCoV-NL63, HCoV-OC43 and HCoV-229E.

The study, taken as a whole, reports: Spike mono-reactivity was evident in 304 of the 307 vaccine-specific clones derived from convalescent patients.

As for this clonotype: The antigen remains undetermined.

CD4+ T cells that had been cultured provided DNA sequenced with the Oncomine TCR Beta short-read assay. Scientists extracted genomic DNA from CD4+ T cells grown in culture. One entry per CDR3 protein, called by TCRdb with MiXCR from the PCR reads. The data contain about 4,100 distinct CDR3 sequences, around a fifth of them seen just once; the ten biggest clones take up 17%. Treatment meaning: approximately nine-day PBMC culture with coronavirus spike peptide pools or control peptides (ViraFEST assay). CDR1 and CDR2 (germline): SGHRS, YFSETQ. The CDR3 is made up of 16 amino acids. V lost 4 bases and J lost 0; bases outside the gene matches: 6.

The origin of this receptor is a human donor who had recovered from COVID-19. The gene calls are TRBV5-1 and TRBJ2-5, with 10 bases matching TRBD2. The source material was CD4+ T cells from blood, cultured in vitro. CDR3 sequence reads: CASSKYSGGNQETQYF. Written as DNA, the CDR3 is TGCGCCAGCAGCAAGTATAGCGGGGGGAACCAAGAGACCCAGTACTTC.